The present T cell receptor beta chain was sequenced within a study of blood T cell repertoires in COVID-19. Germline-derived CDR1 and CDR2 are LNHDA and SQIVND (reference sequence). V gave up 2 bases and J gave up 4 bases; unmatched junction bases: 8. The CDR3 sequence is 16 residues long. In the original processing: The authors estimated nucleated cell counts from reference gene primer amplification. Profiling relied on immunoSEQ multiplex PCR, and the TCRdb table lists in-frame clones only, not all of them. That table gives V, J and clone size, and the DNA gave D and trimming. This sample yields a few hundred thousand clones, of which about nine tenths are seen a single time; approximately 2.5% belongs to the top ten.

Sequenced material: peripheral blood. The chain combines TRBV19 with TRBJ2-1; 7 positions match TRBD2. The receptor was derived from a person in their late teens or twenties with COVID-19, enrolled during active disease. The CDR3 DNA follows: TGTGCCAGTAGTATACCCATCGGGACTAAGTACAATGAGCAGTTCTTC. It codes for CASSIPIGTKYNEQFF. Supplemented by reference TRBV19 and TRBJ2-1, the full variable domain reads DGGITQSPKYLFRKEGQNVTLSCEQNLNHDAMYWYRQDPGQGLRLIYYSQIVNDFQKGDIAEGYSVSREKKESFPLTVTSAQKNPTAFYLCASSIPIGTKYNEQFFGPGTRLTVL.